This T cell receptor (beta chain) is from a study of blood T cell repertoires in COVID-19. Profiling relied on immunoSEQ multiplex PCR, and the TCRdb table lists in-frame clones only, not all of them. The table shows roughly 290,000 clones, with approximately 89% occurring only once. The CDR3 runs to 15 residues. From germline, CDR1 is LNHDA and CDR2 SQIVND (reference sequence). Trimming took off 6 bases at V and 7 bases at J, with 19 bases between the two ends. The source of this sequence is a woman in her sixties with acute or convalescent COVID-19. The sample was peripheral blood. This sequence joins TRBV19 and TRBJ1-5; no clear D. The CDR3 DNA reads as TGTGCCAGTAGCCTCCATGCCGAGACCGGGCAGCCCCAGCATTTT. This encodes CASSLHAETGQPQHF.